Here is one TCR beta chain with its context. This sample is drawn from a study of blood T cell repertoires in COVID-19. Turning to the study itself: From T cells, B-cell-depleted T cells, or PBMCs came the material, which was cDNA or gDNA.

TCRdb keeps only in-frame clones here, not all; method: immunoSEQ multiplex PCR. The sample includes 250,000 to 400,000 clones, about 91% of them seen just once. The germline V gene encodes CDR1 SGHAT and CDR2 FQNNGV. Trimming shortened V by 4 bases and J by 0 bases, and 10 bases separated the two germline ends. This CDR3 is built from 15 residues. The sequencing sample was made of peripheral blood. This chain uses TRBV11-2 with TRBJ1-3; D unresolved. This receptor was identified in a woman in her twenties or thirties with COVID-19, enrolled during active disease. In nucleotides, the CDR3 is TGTGCCAGCAGCTCAGACCTTAACTCTGGAAACACCATATATTTT. Translating gives CASSSDLNSGNTIYF.